This TCR beta chain is from a study of molecular identifiers for immune sequencing clone quantification. Previously described methods and listed TCR primers were employed for the bulk TCR libraries. MiXCR was run by TCRdb on the PCR reads, yielding one entry per CDR3 protein. The repertoire holds 90,000 or so distinct CDR3 sequences, with roughly a fifth as singletons. Construction of naive CD8 libraries employed about 19,000 to 1,100,000 sorted cells together with 10%, 30% or 50% RNA. Study-wide points: Barcode sharing among identical TCR molecules could make large clones appear smaller.

About this clonotype itself: The antigen remains undetermined.

This CDR3 comprises 14 residues. Germline V gene data show CDR1 as MNHNY and CDR2 as SVGAGI (reference sequence). V lost 4 bases and J 3 bases, leaving 13 bases between the germline ends. The rearrangement links TRBV6-6 to TRBJ2-7; D possibly corresponds to TRBD1 (5 bases). Sequencing input: naive CD8+ T cells from blood, with Jurkat cell RNA spiked in. The subset is: FACS-sorted CD8+CD4-CCR7+CD45RA+ naive T cells. The sequence was collected from a human donor in good health. Some libraries in this study had Jurkat cell RNA spiked in. The CDR3 sequence: CASSFRDSDYEQYF. As DNA, the CDR3 is TGTGCCAGCAGTTTCCGAGACAGTGACTACGAGCAGTACTTC.